This T cell receptor beta chain was sequenced in a study of T cells in Graves' hyperthyroidism and ophthalmopathy. About this clonotype itself: No antigen is known for it.

Points from the study as a whole: Stable hyperthyroidism and ophthalmopathy were separated using 13 V-J signatures.

RNA transcripts were the template for amplifying TCR beta CDR3 regions. HTBI primers were used for first-round RT-PCR of the TCR CDR3. TCRdb analysed the multiplex PCR reads with MiXCR anew, one entry per CDR3 protein. The repertoire holds 660,000 or so distinct CDR3 sequences, with over 40% as singletons. This TCR derives from an adult man with Graves' disease, either hyperthyroidism or ophthalmopathy (not recorded which). The sequencing sample was made of peripheral blood or thyroid tissue (not recorded which).

The CDR3 is CASSLALGVGAFF. The CDR3 DNA sequence: TGTGCCAGCAGTTTAGCGCTCGGGGTAGGAGCTTTCTTT. The V gene is TRBV12-3 or TRBV12-4, the J gene TRBJ1-1; D is unresolved. There are 13 residues in the CDR3. The V gene lost 0 bases and the J gene lost 10 bases, with 12 bases spanning the gap.